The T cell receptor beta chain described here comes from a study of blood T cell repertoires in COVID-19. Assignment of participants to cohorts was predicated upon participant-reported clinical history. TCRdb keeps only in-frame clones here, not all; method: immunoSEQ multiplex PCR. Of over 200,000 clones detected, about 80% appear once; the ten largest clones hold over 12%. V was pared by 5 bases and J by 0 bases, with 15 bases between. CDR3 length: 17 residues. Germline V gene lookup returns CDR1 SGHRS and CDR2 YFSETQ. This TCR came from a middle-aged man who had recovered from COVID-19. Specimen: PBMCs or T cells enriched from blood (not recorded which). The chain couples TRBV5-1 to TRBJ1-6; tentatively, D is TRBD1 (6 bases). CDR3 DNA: TGCGCCAGCAGTTCCGGACAGCGGTACTCCTATAATTCACCCCTCCACTTT. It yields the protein CASSSGQRYSYNSPLHF.